This T cell receptor beta chain was observed in a study of OX40 agonist ivuxolimab in advanced cancers. About the research overall: Among those enrolled, mean age was approximately 62 years (range about 23 to 79) and about 79% were male. Study-level points and caveats: Among some nonresponders, normalized T-cell clonal expansion was also low.

TCRdb's copy holds only in-frame clones and misses some; the assay was immunoSEQ multiplex PCR. The sample records 60,000 to 65,000 clones, about 92% being singletons. Regarding this clone: The antigen is not known.

The CDR3 runs to 15 residues. V dropped 0 bases and J dropped 2 bases, with 11 bases sitting between them. Germline loops: CDR1 SGHRS, CDR2 YFSETQ. The starting material was CD4+ or CD8+ T cells sorted from blood, obtained in a trial of the OX40 agonist ivuxolimab. This clonotype was sampled from an adult with an advanced solid tumor such as melanoma, head and neck, liver or kidney cancer. The rearrangement joins TRBV5-1 to TRBJ1-1; D ambiguous. The DNA for the CDR3 is TGCGCCAGCAGCTTGGTCCTGGGAGCAAACACTGAAGCTTTCTTT. This gives the protein CASSLVLGANTEAFF.